A single sample is the source of the 23 T cell receptor beta chains below, sequenced in a study of T cell repertoires in cytomegalovirus infection. TCRdb re-called the reads with MiXCR, one entry per CDR3 protein. The sample has approximately 910,000 distinct CDR3 sequences; less than 35% are singletons. For these TCRs, the target antigens are not known. Sequenced here: cultured CD8+ T cells from PBMCs, sampled from culture after CMV antigen stimulation. The source of these receptors is a human donor in good health (CMV status not recorded). Some clones in this sample may be carry-over from other donors' samples.

The chain recombines TRBV13 with TRBJ1-4; 8 bases are a match to TRBD1. This CDR3 has 16 residues. The J segment lost 2 bases and the V segment lost 5 bases, leaving 7 bases of the junction unmatched. Germline V gives CDR1 PRHDT, CDR2 FYEKMQ (reference sequence). CDR3 in DNA: TGTGCCAGCAGCCCGGACAGGGCCCCTACTAATGAAAAACTGTTTTTT. Translated, it gives CASSPDRAPTNEKLFF.

The sample holds many counts of this clonotype. This rearrangement joins TRBV18 to TRBJ1-2; D ambiguous. Looked up from germline, CDR1 is KGHSH and CDR2 is LQKENI. V lost 2 bases, J lost 1 base, and 8 bases lay in between. The CDR3 runs to 14 residues. CDR3 in amino acids: CASSPKYFNYGYTF. The CDR3 nucleotides read TGTGCCAGCTCACCAAAATACTTTAACTATGGCTACACCTTC.

This clonotype was seen just once. V is TRBV5-1 and J is TRBJ1-1; D might be TRBD1 (6 bases). Deletions cut 4 bases from V and 5 bases from J, with 15 bases between. Germline CDR1 and CDR2: SGHRS and YFSETQ. This CDR3 region has 14 residues. CDR3 in amino acids: CASSQIGGQTEAFF. The CDR3, as DNA: TGCGCCAGCAGCCAAATTGGGGGGCAGACTGAAGCTTTCTTT.

The rearrangement uses TRBV9 and TRBJ2-5; no clear D gene. The CDR3 length is 14 residues. Germline CDR1 SGDLS, CDR2 YYNGEE. V gave up 4 bases and J gave up 0 bases, with 10 bases separating them. In nucleotides, the CDR3 is TGTGCCAGCAGCTCCCGGGCCGACCAAGAGACCCAGTACTTC. It yields the protein CASSSRADQETQYF.

This clonotype was found many times. This sequence joins TRBV7-2 and TRBJ1-2; D is unclear. V lost 6 bases to trimming and J lost 4 bases, with 12 bases between them. CDR3 length equals 13 residues. Germline-derived CDR1 and CDR2 are SGHTA and FQGNSA. The CDR3 sequence is CASRLTDFYGYTF. CDR3 DNA sequence: TGTGCCAGCAGACTTACAGATTTCTATGGCTACACCTTC.

The chain is built from TRBV12-3 or TRBV12-4 and TRBJ2-5, with a possible D match to TRBD1 (6 bases). The CDR3 extends over 14 amino acids. Trimming left V 6 bases short and J 4 bases short, with 15 bases between. CDR3 coding DNA: TGTGCCAGCAGCCTACCAGGGGTTGGAGAGACCCAGTACTTC. This gives the protein CASSLPGVGETQYF.

V and J are TRBV5-4 and TRBJ1-1, with D perhaps TRBD1 (5 bases). V lost 4 bases and J 7 bases, leaving 20 bases between the germline ends. The CDR3 totals 15 residues. Germline loops: CDR1 SGHNT, CDR2 YYREEE (reference sequence). The DNA of the CDR3 is TGTGCCAGCAGCCCCTACTCAGGGTTCGTTTATGAAGCTTTCTTT. Amino acids: CASSPYSGFVYEAFF.

This clonotype was seen a few times. This chain connects TRBV10-2 to TRBJ2-1, with D unclear. CDR1 and CDR2 from the germline V gene are WSHSY and SAAADI. V lost 3 bases and J 5 bases, leaving 14 bases between the germline ends. CDR3 length equals 15 residues. The CDR3 DNA reads TGCGCCAGCAGTGACCCTGTCGATTTGAACAATGAGCAGTTCTTC. It encodes CASSDPVDLNNEQFF.

This clonotype turned up a few times. The rearrangement links TRBV7-4 to TRBJ2-7; D is unresolved. Germline V gene lookup returns CDR1 SGHVT and CDR2 SQSDAQ. V lost 3 bases and J lost 4, with 16 bases in between. The CDR3 runs 15 residues. The CDR3 loop is CASSLSGAYGYEQYF. CDR3 sequence (DNA): TGTGCCAGCAGCTTGTCAGGCGCTTATGGATACGAGCAGTACTTC.

V is TRBV29-1 and J is TRBJ1-1; D gene ambiguous. V was trimmed by 1 base and J by 0 bases, leaving 6 bases between them. The CDR3 consists of 13 residues. Germline V gene lookup returns CDR1 SQVTM and CDR2 ANQGSEA. CDR3 residues: CSVEAHLNTEAFF. For the CDR3, the DNA is TGCAGCGTTGAAGCACACTTGAACACTGAAGCTTTCTTT.

The table lists this clonotype with many counts. This chain joins TRBV12-3 or TRBV12-4 and TRBJ2-7, with 7 bases aligning to TRBD1. The CDR3 loop spans 16 amino acids. V dropped 6 bases and J dropped 3; count of bases not matched to a gene: 14. The CDR3 DNA is TGTGCCAGCAGCTTCTACATTCCAGGACAGGACTACGAGCAGTACTTC. Its translation: CASSFYIPGQDYEQYF.

This clonotype is a singleton in its sample. The rearrangement uses TRBV12-3 or TRBV12-4 and TRBJ2-5; D assignment may be TRBD1 or TRBD2 (5 bases each). Trimming pared 3 bases from V and 2 bases from J, leaving 19 bases between. This CDR3 spans 17 amino acids. CDR3 bases: TGTGCCAGCAGTTTCTCCCCCCTCGGGACCCTACAAGAGACCCAGTACTTC. Protein product: CASSFSPLGTLQETQYF.

This clonotype was found a few times. The J gene is TRBJ1-2, the V gene TRBV4-3; 7 nucleotides agree with TRBD1. Germline CDR1 LGHNA, CDR2 YSLEER. After removal of 3 bases from V and 3 bases from J, the junction contained 7 bases not matched to a gene. The CDR3 runs 15 residues. The CDR3 DNA sequence: TGCGCCAGCAGCCAGGCACAGGGGTATTACTATGGCTACACCTTC. It translates to CASSQAQGYYYGYTF.

In its sample, this clonotype was seen a few times. The chain combines TRBV7-9 with TRBJ1-5, with a weak D call TRBD1 (6 bases). Trimming took off 4 bases at V and 4 bases at J, with 11 bases between the two ends. The CDR3 is 14 amino acids. Germline V gives CDR1 SEHNR, CDR2 FQNEAQ (reference sequence). This chain's CDR3 is CASSSTGPNQPQHF. The CDR3, as DNA: TGTGCCAGCAGCTCCACAGGGCCGAATCAGCCCCAGCATTTT.

This clonotype was counted a few times. CDR3 bases: TGTGCCAGCGGGGGGGGCACCGGGGAGCTGTTTTTT. Protein: CASGGGTGELFF. The chain is built from TRBV27 and TRBJ2-2, with TRBD2 identical over 7 bases. V dropped 8 bases and J dropped 4; count of bases not matched to a gene: 1. The CDR3 consists of 12 residues. Per the germline V gene, CDR1 is MNHEY and CDR2 is SMNVEV (reference sequence).

V is TRBV4-1 and J is TRBJ2-1; TRBD2 aligns across 9 bases. V shed 0 bases, J shed 2 bases, and the junction held 5 bases outside the gene matches. CDR1 MGHRA and CDR2 YSYEKL come from the germline V gene. The length of the CDR3 is 17 residues. CDR3 residues: CASSQDPGGGAYNEQFF. The CDR3 region has the DNA TGCGCCAGCAGCCAAGATCCCGGCGGGGGGGCCTACAATGAGCAGTTCTTC.

The sample holds a few counts of this clonotype. The CDR3 spells CASSPWTSGGREYEQYF. The CDR3 nucleotides read TGTGCCAGTAGTCCCTGGACTAGCGGGGGAAGGGAATACGAGCAGTACTTC. The chain uses TRBV19 and TRBJ2-7; 13 positions match TRBD2. This CDR3 has 17 residues. J was trimmed by 4 bases and V by 5 bases; bases with no gene match: 11. In germline, CDR1 is LNHDA, CDR2 SQIVND (reference sequence).

The chain recombines TRBV6-5 with TRBJ1-3; D remains ambiguous. V gave up 3 bases and J gave up 8 bases, with 14 bases separating them. Germline V gene data show CDR1 as MNHEY and CDR2 as SVGAGI. This CDR3 has 14 residues. The CDR3 sequence: CASSYTRGSDTIYF. The CDR3 DNA reads as TGTGCCAGCAGTTATACGCGGGGATCGGACACCATATATTTT.

The genes are TRBV15 and TRBJ1-2; no definite D call. V lost 5 bases and J lost 4, with 5 bases in between. This CDR3 is 11 amino acids long. From germline, CDR1 is LNHNV and CDR2 YYDKDF (reference sequence). The CDR3 sequence is CATSLGYGYTF. CDR3 nucleotide sequence: TGTGCCACCAGCCTCGGCTATGGCTACACCTTC.

The chain links TRBV7-6 to TRBJ2-1, with D perhaps given as TRBD1 or TRBD2 (5 bases each). Germline V gene lookup returns CDR1 SGHVS and CDR2 FNYEAQ. The V end lost 5 bases, the J end lost 10 bases, and 12 bases lay between the germline ends. The CDR3 length is 12 residues. The CDR3 nucleotides are TGTGCCAGCAGCCGCCTGGGGGAGGAGCAGTTCTTC. Amino acids: CASSRLGEEQFF. Together with reference TRBV7-6 and TRBJ2-1, the CDR3 gives the full variable domain: GAGVSQSPRYKVTKRGQDVALRCDPISGHVSLYWYRQALGQGPEFLTYFNYEAQQDKSGLPNDRFSAERPEGSISTLTIQRTEQRDSAMYRCASSRLGEEQFFGPGTRLTVL.

As to this clonotype: One junction end does not reproduce the germline sequence, and a read error may be involved. The chain joins TRBV11-3 to TRBJ2-3; D call uncertain. The CDR3 length is 14 residues. Germline V lookup: CDR1 SGHNT, CDR2 YENEEA. As DNA, the CDR3 is TGTACCAGCAGCCAAGGACGGAGCACAGATACGCAGTATTTT. This translates into CTSSQGRSTDTQYF.

The gene calls are TRBV18 and TRBJ1-1; 8 nucleotides match TRBD1. CDR1 KGHSH and CDR2 LQKENI come from the germline V gene. The CDR3 runs to 16 residues. V shed 5 bases and J 4 bases; nucleotides not matched to a gene: 12. The CDR3 reads CASSTGTGPFGTEAFF. The DNA of the CDR3 is TGTGCCAGCTCAACCGGGACAGGCCCATTTGGCACTGAAGCTTTCTTT.

This clonotype has just a few counts. The rearrangement joins TRBV12-5 to TRBJ2-7; 10 bases are shared with TRBD1. V shed 9 bases, J shed 4 bases, and the junction held 9 bases outside the gene matches. Per germline, CDR1 LGHNT and CDR2 FRNRAP. The CDR3 is 14 amino acids. CDR3 nucleotides: TGTGCTAGCATCCGGGACAGGGGAAAATACGAGCAGTACTTC. It is translated as CASIRDRGKYEQYF.